This T cell receptor beta chain originates from a study of shared clonotypes between healthy human individuals (dated by TCRdb to the early 2020s). In the study overall: The cohort comprised two women and a few men aged 18 to 49 years. For each donor, CD4 naive and CD4 memory were each given three plates, CD8 naive was given two plates, and CD8 memory was given one plate. Blood TCR repertoires of five healthy adults were deeply sequenced to estimate repertoire size and the extent of clonotype sharing between individuals. To increase sequencing depth and limit assay-specific biases, TCR repertoire library preparation and sequencing were carried out by different laboratories using diverse techniques. Leukapheresis yielded between about 0.8 and 8.9 billion PBMCs per donor. General findings and caveats noted by the study authors: Incomplete sequencing was indicated by rarefaction of sorted-subset datasets, despite the large sequencing depth. Naive subsets generally had larger estimated clonotype richness than memory subsets. Higher generation probabilities were observed for clonotypes shared by all four sorted-subset donors than for non-shared clonotypes. Sampling was restricted to blood, and TCR repertoires in tissues likely differ from the TCR repertoires found in blood. Pairwise subsampling led to the expectation that sequencing depth would affect the degree of clonotype sharing among donors. When several donors were compared, the shared fraction of clonotypes was 5% to 6.5% for naive CD4, about 4% for naive CD8, 2.3% for memory CD4, and roughly 0.4% for memory CD8. The genetic and exposure-history diversity represented was limited by the small number of donors.

For the CD8 naive samples, CD45RO-negative cells were positively selected for CCR7, yielding a CD45RA+CCR7+ population from which TemRA cells were excluded. Donors were healthy HIV-negative adults with no recently reported acute infections or vaccinations. All donors were Caucasian adults living in Nashville, Tennessee, USA. After blood collection by leukapheresis, PBMCs were isolated using Ficoll-Histopaque density gradient centrifugation and then cryopreserved in the vapor phase of liquid nitrogen. Analytical flow cytometry was used to check the purity and quantity of each magnetically sorted T cell population. Genomic DNA was isolated from each sorted fraction and quantified by UV absorbance on a Nanodrop 2000c. In the germline V gene (reference sequence), CDR1 corresponds to LNHDA and CDR2 to SQIVND. V and J lose 7 bases and 7 bases, and a span of 10 bases separates them. The CDR3, from cysteine to phenylalanine, totals 12 residues. Kept here is only the CDR3 DNA, which spans 36 bases and is read in frame from base 1.

With respect to this clone: Its target antigen remains unknown. Base qualities are not recorded, but no much larger clone differs from it by a single base.

Using the deep immunoSEQ assay, multiplex PCR amplified TCR CDR3 regions from genomic DNA. Genomic DNA extracted from each cell subset was distributed evenly over all wells of several immunoSEQ 96-well plates, and each plate served as one replicate. For sorted subsets, around 200 ng genomic DNA, equal to tens of thousands of T cell genomes, was loaded into each replicate PCR. Purified libraries were measured with a Qubit 3.0 fluorometer, size-checked on a Bioanalyzer 2100, and measured again with the KAPA Library Quantification kit. Each immunoSEQ 96-well plate was sequenced on its own single-read 150-cycle Illumina NextSeq 550 flow cell. Concerning the study's data processing: Because the immunoSEQ output included only junctional sequences and no quality scores, the filtering could not be the same as the filtering used for full-length reads. To assign V/J genes and CDR3, sequences were annotated using PyIR, a Python wrapper for IgBLAST v1.9, with IMGT germline references. Reads were filtered out if the reads had weak V/J assignments (E-value above 1e-6), no CDR3, stop codons, out-of-frame junctions, or ambiguous translated residues. V3J clonotypes were defined as sequences sharing an identical inferred V gene, J gene, and CDR3 amino acid sequence. The percentage overlap between two repertoires was calculated by dividing the number of shared unique clonotypes by the size of the smaller repertoire. Repertoire richness was assessed with RTK rarefaction, the Chao1 estimator, and Recon v2.1 estimates of unobserved clonotypes. OLGA was used to compute generation probabilities for all TCRbeta clonotypes that the gDNA method yielded from a few donors. Not all clones reach the TCRdb copy of this immuneACCESS table, which keeps in-frame sequences only. Checked studies attribute under half of the gap to unresolved V genes and leave the rest unexplained. Clone size and V and J calls were adopted from that table, with D and trimming inferred from the DNA. The sample table records some 2 million clones; over 85% of these occur just once. The ten largest clonotypes hold more than 0.95% of the sample.

The sample consisted of naive CD8+ T cells sorted from blood. The cell subset or site label here, explained by the study, means: CD45RA+CCR7+. Recombination connected TRBV19 to TRBJ2-2; the best D guess is TRBD1, with 6 bases matching. The TCR sequence derives from a man aged 18 to 35 in good health. The DNA is TGTGCCAGTACACAGGGTGGCGGGGAGCTGTTTTTT. Protein translation: CASTQGGGELFF.